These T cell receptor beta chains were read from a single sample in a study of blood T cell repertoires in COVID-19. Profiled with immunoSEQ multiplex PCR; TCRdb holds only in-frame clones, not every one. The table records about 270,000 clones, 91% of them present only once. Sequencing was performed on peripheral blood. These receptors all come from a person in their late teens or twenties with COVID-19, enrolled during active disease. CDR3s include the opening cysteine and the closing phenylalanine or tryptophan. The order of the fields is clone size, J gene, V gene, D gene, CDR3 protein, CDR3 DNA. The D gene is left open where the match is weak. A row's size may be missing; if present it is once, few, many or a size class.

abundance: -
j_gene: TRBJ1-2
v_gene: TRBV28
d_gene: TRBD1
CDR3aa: CASSFGDRASGYTF
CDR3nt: TGTGCCAGCAGTTTTGGGGACAGGGCTAGTGGCTACACCTTC

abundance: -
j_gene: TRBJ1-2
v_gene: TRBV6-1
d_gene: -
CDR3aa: CASSEWAGDLHYGYTF
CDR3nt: TGTGCCAGCAGTGAATGGGCAGGGGACCTTCACTATGGCTACACCTTC

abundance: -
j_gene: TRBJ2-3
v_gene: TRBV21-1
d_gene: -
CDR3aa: CASSNHRPGDTQYF
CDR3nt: TGTGCCAGCAGCAATCACAGACCAGGAGATACGCAGTATTTT

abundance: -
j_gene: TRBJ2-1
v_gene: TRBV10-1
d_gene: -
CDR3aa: CASRGRSEEFF
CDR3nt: TGCGCCAGCAGAGGTAGGAGCGAAGAGTTCTTC

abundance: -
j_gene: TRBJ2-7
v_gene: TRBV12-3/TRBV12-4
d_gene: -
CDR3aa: CASSSTSYEQYF
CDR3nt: TGTGCCAGCAGTTCCACTTCTTACGAGCAGTACTTC

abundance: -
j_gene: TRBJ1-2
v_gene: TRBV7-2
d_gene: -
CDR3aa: CASSLAGPTNYGYTF
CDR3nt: TGTGCCAGCAGTCTGGCAGGGCCTACTAACTATGGCTACACCTTC

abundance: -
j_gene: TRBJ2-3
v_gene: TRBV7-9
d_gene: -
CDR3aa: CATSAVGTDTQYF
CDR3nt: TGTGCCACCTCGGCGGTGGGCACAGATACGCAGTATTTT

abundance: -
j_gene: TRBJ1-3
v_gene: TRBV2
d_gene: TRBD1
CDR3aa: CASSPPWTGTGNTIYF
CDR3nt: TGTGCCAGCAGTCCTCCATGGACAGGGACTGGAAACACCATATATTTT

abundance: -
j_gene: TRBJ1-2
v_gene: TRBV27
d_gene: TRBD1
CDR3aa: CASRPTGTGGAGGYTF
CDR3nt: TGTGCCAGCAGGCCTACCGGGACAGGGGGCGCGGGGGGCTACACCTTC

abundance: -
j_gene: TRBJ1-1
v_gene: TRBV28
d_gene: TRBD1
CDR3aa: CASSPGQSTEAFF
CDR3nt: TGTGCCAGCAGTCCGGGACAGAGCACTGAAGCTTTCTTT

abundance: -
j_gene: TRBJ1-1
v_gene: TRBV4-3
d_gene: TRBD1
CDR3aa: CASSRNRGLTEAFF
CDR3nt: TGCGCCAGCAGCCGAAACAGGGGATTGACTGAAGCTTTCTTT

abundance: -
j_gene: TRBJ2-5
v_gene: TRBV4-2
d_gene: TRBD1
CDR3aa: CASSQEPPGQGKETQYF
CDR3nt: TGTGCCAGCAGCCAAGAACCACCGGGACAGGGGAAAGAGACCCAGTACTTC

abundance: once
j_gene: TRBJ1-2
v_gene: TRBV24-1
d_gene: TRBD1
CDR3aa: CATSEQGSNYGYTF
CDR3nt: TGTGCCACCAGTGAACAGGGGAGTAACTATGGCTACACCTTC

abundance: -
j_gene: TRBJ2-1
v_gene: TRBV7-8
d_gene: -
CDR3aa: CASSFTGSEQFF
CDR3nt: TGTGCCAGCAGCTTTACCGGGTCTGAGCAGTTCTTC

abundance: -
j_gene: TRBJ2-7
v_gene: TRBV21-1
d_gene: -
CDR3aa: CASSKEGGRVYEQYF
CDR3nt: TGTGCCAGCAGCAAAGAAGGCGGGAGGGTGTACGAGCAGTACTTC

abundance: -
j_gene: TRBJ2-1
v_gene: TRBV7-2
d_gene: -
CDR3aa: CASSFTHGIGGNEQFF
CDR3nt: TGTGCCAGCAGCTTCACCCACGGAATAGGGGGCAATGAGCAGTTCTTC

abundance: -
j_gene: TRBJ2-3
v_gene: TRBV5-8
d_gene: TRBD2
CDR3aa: CASSNGLAGVLWTDTQYF
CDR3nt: TGTGCCAGCAGCAACGGACTAGCGGGAGTGTTGTGGACAGATACGCAGTATTTT

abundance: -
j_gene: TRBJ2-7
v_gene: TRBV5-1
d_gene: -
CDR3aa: CASSLGVFTGARSEQYF
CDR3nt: TGCGCCAGCAGCTTGGGGGTTTTCACGGGAGCGAGGAGTGAGCAGTACTTC

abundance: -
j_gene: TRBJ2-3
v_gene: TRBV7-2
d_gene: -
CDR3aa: CASSRPRHTDTQYF
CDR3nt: TGTGCCAGCAGCCGTCCCAGGCACACAGATACGCAGTATTTT

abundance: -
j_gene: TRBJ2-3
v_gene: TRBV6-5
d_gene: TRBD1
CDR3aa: CASSPGTGTDTQYF
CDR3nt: TGTGCCAGCAGTCCCGGGACAGGGACAGATACGCAGTATTTT